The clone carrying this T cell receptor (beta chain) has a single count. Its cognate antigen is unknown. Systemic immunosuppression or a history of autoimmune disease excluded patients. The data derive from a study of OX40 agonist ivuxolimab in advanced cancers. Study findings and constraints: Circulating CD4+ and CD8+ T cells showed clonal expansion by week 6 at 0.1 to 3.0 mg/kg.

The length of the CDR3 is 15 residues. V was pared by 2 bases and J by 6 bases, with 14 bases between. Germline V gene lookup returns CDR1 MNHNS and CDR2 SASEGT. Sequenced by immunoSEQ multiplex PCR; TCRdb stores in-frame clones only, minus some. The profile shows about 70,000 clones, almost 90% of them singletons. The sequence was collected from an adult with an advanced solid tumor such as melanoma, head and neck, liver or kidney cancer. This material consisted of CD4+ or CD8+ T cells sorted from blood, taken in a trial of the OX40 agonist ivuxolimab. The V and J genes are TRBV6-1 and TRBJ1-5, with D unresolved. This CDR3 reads CASSESIIGSQPQHF. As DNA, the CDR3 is TGTGCCAGCAGTGAAAGTATTATAGGGTCTCAGCCCCAGCATTTT.